Each of the 18 T cell receptor beta chains below was sequenced from the same sample in a study of blood T cell repertoires in COVID-19. The data were produced by immunoSEQ multiplex PCR, yet TCRdb's version contains in-frame clones alone and is incomplete. The table has roughly 76,000 clones, about 89% seen once; the top ten hold 0.95% to 1.5%. The sample consisted of PBMCs or T cells enriched from blood (not recorded which). These receptors were obtained from a woman aged 45 to 65 with acute COVID-19.

The gene calls are TRBV11-3 and TRBJ2-7; tentative D call: TRBD2 (5 bases). The V gene lost 1 base and the J gene lost 4 bases, with 14 bases spanning the gap. The germline gives CDR1 SGHNT, CDR2 YENEEA. The CDR3 is made up of 15 amino acids. CDR3 coding DNA: TGTGCCAGCAGCTTAGGTATAGCGCTACCGTACGAGCAGTACTTC. Its translation is CASSLGIALPYEQYF.

This clone was found once. The chain is built from TRBV19 and TRBJ1-5; a weak D match, TRBD1 (5 bases). The CDR3 is 14 residues long. Germline assignment: CDR1 LNHDA and CDR2 SQIVND (reference sequence). Trimming stripped 4 bases from V and 2 bases from J, with 9 bases between. Here the CDR3 DNA reads TGTGCCAGTAGTACCGACAGTGGCAATCAGCCCCAGCATTTT. It is translated as CASSTDSGNQPQHF.

The chain is built from TRBV7-2 and TRBJ2-7; the match to TRBD1 covers 9 bases. Trimming at V came to 3 bases and at J to 0 bases, leaving 0 bases not matched to a gene. Germline V gene lookup returns CDR1 SGHTA and CDR2 FQGNSA. CDR3 length equals 14 residues. CDR3 sequence (DNA): TGTGCCAGCAGCTTGACAGGGGGCTCCTACGAGCAGTACTTC. Its protein product is CASSLTGGSYEQYF.

The chain combines TRBV7-2 with TRBJ2-1; 13 positions agree with TRBD2. V lost 4 bases and J lost 13; bases outside the gene matches: 1. Germline V gene sequence: CDR1 SGHTA, CDR2 FQGNSA. The CDR3 runs to 12 residues. The CDR3 here is CASSWGLAGQFF. The CDR3 region has the DNA TGTGCCAGCAGCTGGGGACTAGCGGGACAGTTCTTC.

The CDR3 DNA reads TGTGCCAGTAGTATCGGAGGGTTGGGCGAGGGCTACACCTTC. This codes for CASSIGGLGEGYTF. The chain combines TRBV19 with TRBJ1-2, with D hard to call. Trimming removed 3 bases from V and 8 bases from J, with 16 bases in between. The CDR3 runs to 14 residues. Germline loops: CDR1 LNHDA, CDR2 SQIVND (reference sequence).

This clone was counted only a few times. The chain combines TRBV19 with TRBJ1-4, with 9 positions matching TRBD1. This CDR3 is built from 15 residues. Trimming at V came to 3 bases and at J to 10 bases, leaving 9 bases not matched to a gene. Per the germline V gene, CDR1 is LNHDA and CDR2 is SQIVND (reference sequence). The DNA of the CDR3 is TGTGCCAGTAGTATGGGGGGACAGGGTTCTGGAAAACTGTTTTTT. It translates to CASSMGGQGSGKLFF.

This clone was seen just once. The chain joins TRBV7-2 to TRBJ2-1; 13 nucleotides line up with TRBD2. With 1 base clipped from V and 9 bases from J, the junction kept 3 bases outside the gene matches. The germline gives CDR1 SGHTA, CDR2 FQGNSA. The CDR3 has 15 residues. In DNA form, the CDR3 reads TGTGCCAGCAGCTTAGAGCGGACTAGCGGGAGTGAGCAGTTCTTC. Residues: CASSLERTSGSEQFF.

V gene TRBV6-1 combines with J gene TRBJ2-4; no firm D call. The CDR3 runs to 15 residues. V lost 2 bases and J lost 0, with 8 bases in between. The germline V gene has CDR1 MNHNS and CDR2 SASEGT. The CDR3 DNA is TGTGCCAGCAGTGAAACAGCCCTAGCCAAAAACATTCAGTACTTC. Its protein product is CASSETALAKNIQYF.

The chain uses TRBV3-1 (or the pseudogene TRBV3-2) and TRBJ1-5; a weak D match, TRBD1 (6 bases). The CDR3 totals 15 residues. V gave up 4 bases and J gave up 0 bases, with 10 bases separating them. Germline values: CDR1 LGHDT, CDR2 YNNKEL (reference sequence). CDR3 protein: CASSPGGHSNQPQHF. The CDR3, as DNA: TGTGCCAGCAGCCCGGGGGGGCATAGCAATCAGCCCCAGCATTTT.

V is TRBV7-9 and J is TRBJ2-1; 7 nucleotides align to TRBD2. The ends lost 8 bases at V and 4 bases at J; junction bases unmatched: 8. Germline CDR1 and CDR2: SEHNR and FQNEAQ (reference sequence). This CDR3 spans 14 amino acids. The CDR3 reads CASGAGALYNEQFF. DNA for the CDR3: TGTGCCAGCGGGGCGGGAGCCCTTTACAATGAGCAGTTCTTC.

The chain has TRBV21-1 and TRBJ1-2. TRBV21-1 is an annotated pseudogene. The CDR3 loop spans 14 amino acids. The CDR3 sequence: CASSGWGGHYGYTF. Written as DNA, the CDR3 is TGTGCCAGCAGCGGCTGGGGGGGCCACTATGGCTACACCTTC.

This clone was counted only a few times. The chain joins TRBV27 to TRBJ1-1, with D perhaps matching TRBD1 (6 bases). From germline, CDR1 is MNHEY and CDR2 SMNVEV (reference sequence). With 6 bases removed from V and 0 bases from J, the gap between germline ends came to 17 bases. The CDR3 covers 16 residues. This chain's CDR3 is CASSPATGNVNTEAFF. The CDR3 DNA reads TGTGCCAGCAGCCCGGCCACAGGGAATGTGAACACTGAAGCTTTCTTT.

With regard to this clone: Additional DNA sequences in this sample encode the identical CDR3. The chain employs TRBV9 and TRBJ2-1, with TRBD2 matching 14 bases. The CDR3 spans 15 residues. Losses at the gene ends were 2 bases for V and 6 bases for J; bases not matched to a gene: 1. CDR1 is SGDLS and CDR2 is YYNGEE in the germline V gene. The CDR3 protein is CASSVGTSGSNEQFF. The CDR3 region has the DNA TGTGCCAGCAGCGTCGGGACTAGCGGGAGCAATGAGCAGTTCTTC.

J is TRBJ2-7 and V is TRBV5-4; tentative D call: TRBD2 (6 bases). Germline CDR1 and CDR2: SGHNT and YYREEE (reference sequence). The CDR3 extends over 16 amino acids. The ends were cut back, 4 bases at V and 3 bases at J, with 20 bases in the middle. CDR3 region: CASSVGGSLTRYEQYF. The CDR3 DNA is TGTGCCAGCAGCGTGGGAGGTAGCTTGACTCGCTACGAGCAGTACTTC.

CDR3 bases: TGTGCCAGCAGCTCCTCCCGCGGGAGTGTAAAGACCCAGTACTTC. Translated: CASSSSRGSVKTQYF. The genes are TRBV13 and TRBJ2-5; 7 nucleotides align to TRBD2. CDR1 and CDR2 (germline): PRHDT, FYEKMQ (reference sequence). This CDR3 contains 15 residues. After removal of 4 bases from V and 6 bases from J, the junction contained 11 bases not matched to a gene.

The chain carries TRBV11-2 and TRBJ2-1, with D possibly TRBD2 on 5 matching bases. This CDR3 is 14 amino acids long. V gave up 5 bases and J gave up 5 bases, with 13 bases separating them. Germline CDR1 SGHAT, CDR2 FQNNGV. The chain's CDR3 is CASSLQLGDNEQFF. In nucleotides, the CDR3 is TGTGCCAGCAGCCTTCAACTAGGAGACAATGAGCAGTTCTTC. The entire variable domain, with the rest obtained from reference TRBV11-2 and TRBJ2-1, is as follows: EAGVAQSPRYKIIEKRQSVAFWCNPISGHATLYWYQQILGQGPKLLIQFQNNGVVDDSQLPKDRFSAERLKGVDSTLKIQPAKLEDSAVYLCASSLQLGDNEQFFGPGTRLTVL.

The V call is TRBV5-1, the J call TRBJ2-2; 8 bases agree with TRBD1. The CDR3 sequence is 17 residues long. The V gene's germline CDR1 is SGHRS and CDR2 YFSETQ. V shed 4 bases, J shed 0 bases, and the junction held 8 bases outside the gene matches. CDR3 in amino acids: CASSPLGQAANTGELFF. The CDR3, as DNA: TGCGCCAGCAGCCCTCTGGGACAGGCAGCGAACACCGGGGAGCTGTTTTTT.

The chain employs TRBV5-6 and TRBJ1-5; 8 nucleotides align to TRBD1. The junction had 10 bases not matched to a gene; V was cut back by 2 bases and J by 6 bases. From germline, CDR1 is SGHDT and CDR2 YYEEEE. The CDR3 length is 16 residues. The CDR3 protein is CASSFGQGRGSQPQHF. DNA of the CDR3: TGTGCCAGCAGCTTCGGACAGGGCAGGGGGAGTCAGCCCCAGCATTTT.